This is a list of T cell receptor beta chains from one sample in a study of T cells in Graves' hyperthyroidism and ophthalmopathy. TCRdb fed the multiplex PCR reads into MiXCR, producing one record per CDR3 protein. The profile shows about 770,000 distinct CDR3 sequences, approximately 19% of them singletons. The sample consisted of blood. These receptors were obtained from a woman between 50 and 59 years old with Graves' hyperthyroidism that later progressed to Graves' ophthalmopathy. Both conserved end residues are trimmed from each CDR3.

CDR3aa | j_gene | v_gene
PSSPSGGPGELF | TRBJ2-2 | TRBV12-3/TRBV12-4
AIGHTYEQY | TRBJ2-7 | TRBV10-3
ASSLEGAGYGYT | TRBJ1-2 | TRBV12-3/TRBV12-4
ASSHDKGASEQY | TRBJ2-7 | TRBV5-6
ASSPSLASGGSSSYNEQF | TRBJ2-1 | TRBV4-1
ASSQLDRVWEKLF | TRBJ1-4 | TRBV4-1
ASSPWVGSGTEAF | TRBJ1-1 | TRBV3-1
ASIGRDRGPLGYT | TRBJ1-2 | TRBV2
ASSVVTLNTEAF | TRBJ1-1 | TRBV9
ASSFPAGGLETQETQY | TRBJ2-5 | TRBV7-6
ASSSPDWSYT | TRBJ1-2 | TRBV25-1
ASEKGRGYFNYGYT | TRBJ1-2 | TRBV7-2
SARDGRELYSPLH | TRBJ1-6 | TRBV20-1
ASSRTGEETQY | TRBJ2-5 | TRBV5-1
ASSVDVSSYNEQF | TRBJ2-1 | TRBV9
ASSLDRRTDTQY | TRBJ2-3 | TRBV11-2
ASRQGPQETQY | TRBJ2-5 | TRBV7-9
ASSGNRGVHGYT | TRBJ1-2 | TRBV6-1
ASSPGYRSSYNEQF | TRBJ2-1 | TRBV9
ASSPPYGGQETQY | TRBJ2-5 | TRBV7-9
ASSRTFGFSNEKLF | TRBJ1-4 | TRBV18
ASSLVGGGWANTEAF | TRBJ1-1 | TRBV7-2
ASSLVNGQGYSGANVLT | TRBJ2-6 | TRBV5-1
ASSPRRVGNTEAF | TRBJ1-1 | TRBV13
ASSLEQGFGYT | TRBJ1-2 | TRBV12-3/TRBV12-4
SARAGGQVETQY | TRBJ2-5 | TRBV20-1
ATMGAGTGEYEQY | TRBJ2-7 | TRBV6-1
ASSPGGTADNEQF | TRBJ2-1 | TRBV3-1
ASSLGGLAGSDTQY | TRBJ2-3 | TRBV12-3/TRBV12-4
ASSEGLAGGLGSYEQY | TRBJ2-7 | TRBV6-1
ASSYDRNSPLH | TRBJ1-6 | TRBV7-3
ASSSLGGGLQPQH | TRBJ1-5 | TRBV7-9